This T cell receptor beta chain was retrieved from a study of blood T cell repertoires in COVID-19. TCRdb's table, derived via immunoSEQ multiplex PCR, lists solely in-frame clones and lacks some. The sample records 200,000 to 250,000 clones, 86% being singletons. The CDR3 is 17 amino acids. Germline V gene data show CDR1 as SGHRS and CDR2 as YFSETQ. V was clipped by 4 bases and J by 2 bases; unmatched bases: 14. J is TRBJ1-2 and V is TRBV5-1, with 7 bases fitting TRBD1. This TCR was recovered from a man in his 60s with acute or convalescent COVID-19. The specimen sequenced was peripheral blood. The CDR3 loop is CASSPRGGQAGNYGYTF. The CDR3 DNA is TGCGCCAGCAGCCCTCGGGGTGGACAGGCCGGAAACTATGGCTACACCTTC.